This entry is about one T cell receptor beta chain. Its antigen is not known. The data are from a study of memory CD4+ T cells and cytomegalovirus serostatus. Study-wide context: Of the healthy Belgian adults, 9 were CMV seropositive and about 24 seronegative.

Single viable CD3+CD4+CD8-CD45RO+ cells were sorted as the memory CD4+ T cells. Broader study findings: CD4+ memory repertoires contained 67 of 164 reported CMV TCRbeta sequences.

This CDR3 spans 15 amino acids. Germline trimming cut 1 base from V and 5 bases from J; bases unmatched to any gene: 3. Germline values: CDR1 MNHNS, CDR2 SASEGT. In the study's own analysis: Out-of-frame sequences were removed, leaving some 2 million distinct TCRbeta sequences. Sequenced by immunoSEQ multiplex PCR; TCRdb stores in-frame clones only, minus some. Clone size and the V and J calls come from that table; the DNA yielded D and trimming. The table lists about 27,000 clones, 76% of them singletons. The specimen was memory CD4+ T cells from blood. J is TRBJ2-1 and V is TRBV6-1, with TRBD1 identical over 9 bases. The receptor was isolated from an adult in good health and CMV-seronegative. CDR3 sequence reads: CASSEVWTGDNEQFF. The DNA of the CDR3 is TGTGCCAGCAGTGAAGTTTGGACAGGGGACAATGAGCAGTTCTTC.